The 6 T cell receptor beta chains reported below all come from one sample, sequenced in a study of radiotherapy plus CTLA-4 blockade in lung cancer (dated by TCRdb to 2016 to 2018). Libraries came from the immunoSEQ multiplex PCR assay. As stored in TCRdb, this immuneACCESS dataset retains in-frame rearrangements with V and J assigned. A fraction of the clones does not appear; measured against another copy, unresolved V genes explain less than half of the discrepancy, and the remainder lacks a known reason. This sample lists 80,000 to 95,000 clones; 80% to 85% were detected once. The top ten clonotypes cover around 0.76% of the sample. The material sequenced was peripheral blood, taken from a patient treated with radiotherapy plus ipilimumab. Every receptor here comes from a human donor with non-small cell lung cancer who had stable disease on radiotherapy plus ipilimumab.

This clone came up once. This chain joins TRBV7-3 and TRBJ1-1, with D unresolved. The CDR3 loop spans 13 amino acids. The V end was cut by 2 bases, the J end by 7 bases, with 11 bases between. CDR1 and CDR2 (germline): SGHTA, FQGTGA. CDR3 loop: CASSLSGRDEAFF. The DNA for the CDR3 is TGTGCCAGCAGCTTATCCGGTCGCGATGAAGCTTTCTTT.

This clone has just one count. The CDR3 DNA reads TGCAGCGTTGACAGGGATAACTATGGCTACACCTTC. This codes for CSVDRDNYGYTF. The genes are TRBV29-1 and TRBJ1-2; maybe TRBD1 (5 bases). This CDR3 region has 12 residues. Trimming removed 3 bases at V and 1 base at J, with 6 bases between. In germline, CDR1 is SQVTM, CDR2 ANQGSEA. The whole variable domain, remainder taken from reference TRBV29-1 and TRBJ1-2, is SAVISQKPSRDICQRGTSLTIQCQVDSQVTMMFWYRQQPGQSLTLIATANQGSEATYESGFVIDKFPISRPNLTFSTLTVSNMSPEDSSIYLCSVDRDNYGYTFGSGTRLTVV.

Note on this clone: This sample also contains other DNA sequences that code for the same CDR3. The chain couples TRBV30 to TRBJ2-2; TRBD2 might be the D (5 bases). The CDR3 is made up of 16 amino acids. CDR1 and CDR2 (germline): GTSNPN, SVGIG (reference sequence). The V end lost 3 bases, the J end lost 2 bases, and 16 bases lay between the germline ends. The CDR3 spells CAWSPIGLGNTGELFF. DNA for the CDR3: TGTGCCTGGAGCCCAATCGGACTCGGCAACACCGGGGAGCTGTTTTTT.

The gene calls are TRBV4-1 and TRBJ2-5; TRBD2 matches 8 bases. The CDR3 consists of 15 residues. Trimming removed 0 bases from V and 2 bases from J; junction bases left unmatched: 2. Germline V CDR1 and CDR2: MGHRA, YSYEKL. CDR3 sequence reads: CASSQDRGGQETQYF. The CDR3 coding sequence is TGCGCCAGCAGCCAAGATCGGGGGGGACAAGAGACCCAGTACTTC.

Written as DNA, the CDR3 is TGCGCCAGCAGCTTGCGAGTCAACAGGGGGAGGTACGAGCAGTACTTC. Protein product: CASSLRVNRGRYEQYF. The chain has TRBV5-1 and TRBJ2-7, with 8 bases matching TRBD1. V lost 1 base to trimming and J lost 4 bases; unmatched junction nucleotides: 10. Germline V gene data show CDR1 as SGHRS and CDR2 as YFSETQ. The CDR3 is 16 residues long.

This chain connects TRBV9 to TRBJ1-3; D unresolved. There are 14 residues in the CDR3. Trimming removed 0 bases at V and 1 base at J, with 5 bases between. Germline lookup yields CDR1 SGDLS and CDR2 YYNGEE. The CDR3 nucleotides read TGTGCCAGCAGCGTAGAAGGGTCTGGAAACACCATATATTTT. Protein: CASSVEGSGNTIYF.